Detailed here is one TCR beta chain. What it binds is unknown. This entry comes from a study of glioma-infiltrating T cells after dendritic cell vaccination. Study-level results: Survival was not directly related to TCR clonality in these patients.

The germline V gene encodes CDR1 GTSNPN and CDR2 SVGIG (reference sequence). This CDR3 is 14 amino acids long. After removal of 8 bases from V and 3 bases from J, the junction contained 11 bases not matched to a gene. The primer mix had 60 V beta and 13 J beta primers. Profiling relied on immunoSEQ multiplex PCR, and the TCRdb table lists in-frame clones only, not all of them. The sample lists 98,000 or so clones; 80% were seen once. Time point reported: after dendritic cell vaccination, including at tumor progression/relapse. The V call is TRBV30, the J call TRBJ2-3; 7 bases line up with TRBD2. This specimen was blood, taken after dendritic cell vaccination. This sequence was found in a human donor with glioblastoma. The DNA for the CDR3 is TGTGCCCTGCAGACGCGGGAGAGAACAGATACGCAGTATTTT. Protein: CALQTRERTDTQYF.